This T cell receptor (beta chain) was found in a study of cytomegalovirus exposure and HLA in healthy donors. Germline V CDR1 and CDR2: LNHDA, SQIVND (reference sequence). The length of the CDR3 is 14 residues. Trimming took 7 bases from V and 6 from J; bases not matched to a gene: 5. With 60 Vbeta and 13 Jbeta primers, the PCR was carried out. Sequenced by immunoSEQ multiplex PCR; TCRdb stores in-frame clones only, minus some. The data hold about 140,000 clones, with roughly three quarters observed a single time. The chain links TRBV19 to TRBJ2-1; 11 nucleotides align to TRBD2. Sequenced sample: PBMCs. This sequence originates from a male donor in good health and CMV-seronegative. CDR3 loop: CASMVAGGPNEQFF. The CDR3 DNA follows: TGTGCCAGTATGGTAGCGGGGGGGCCCAATGAGCAGTTCTTC. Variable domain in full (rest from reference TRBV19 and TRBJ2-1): DGGITQSPKYLFRKEGQNVTLSCEQNLNHDAMYWYRQDPGQGLRLIYYSQIVNDFQKGDIAEGYSVSREKKESFPLTVTSAQKNPTAFYLCASMVAGGPNEQFFGPGTRLTVL.